This T cell receptor beta chain was observed in a study of identical twins. Findings of the study overall: Within monozygotic twins, out-of-frame TCR alpha sharing was underestimated by the models. There were fewer insertions in abundant cord blood beta clonotypes, but memory repertoires showed no such pattern.

The CDR3 runs 12 residues. Losses at the gene ends were 5 bases for V and 1 base for J; bases not matched to a gene: 1. Per the germline V gene, CDR1 is DFQATT and CDR2 is SNEGSKA (reference sequence). This clonotype showed up many times. The antigen is undetermined. cDNA carried unique molecular identifiers, and a universal primer site was added by template switching. TCRdb re-called the 5' RACE reads through MiXCR, storing one row per CDR3 protein. The table lists approximately 150,000 distinct CDR3 sequences, roughly 3.5% of them singletons, with more than 7% in the top ten. This clonotype was obtained from a young man in good health. V and J are TRBV20-1 and TRBJ2-5, with TRBD1 identical over 7 bases. The sequenced sample was memory T cells sorted from blood. The CDR3 sequence is CSAGDSQETQYF. For the CDR3, the DNA is TGCAGTGCTGGGGACAGCCAAGAGACCCAGTACTTC.